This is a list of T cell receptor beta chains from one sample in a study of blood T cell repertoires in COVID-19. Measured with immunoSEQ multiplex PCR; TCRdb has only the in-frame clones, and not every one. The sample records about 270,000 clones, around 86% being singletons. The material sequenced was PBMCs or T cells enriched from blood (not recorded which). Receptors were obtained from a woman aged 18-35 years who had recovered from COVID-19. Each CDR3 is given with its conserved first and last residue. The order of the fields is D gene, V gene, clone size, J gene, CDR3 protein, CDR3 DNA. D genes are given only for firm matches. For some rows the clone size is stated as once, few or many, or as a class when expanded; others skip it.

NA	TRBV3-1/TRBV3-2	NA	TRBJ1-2	CASSARQNGLVGYTF	TGTGCCAGCAGCGCCCGACAGAACGGCTTAGTAGGCTACACCTTC
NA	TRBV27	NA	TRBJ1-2	CASSFGRGSYGYTF	TGTGCCAGCAGTTTTGGCAGGGGCTCCTATGGCTACACCTTC
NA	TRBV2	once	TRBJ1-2	CASRVRTESNYGYTF	TGTGCCAGCAGAGTTAGGACAGAGTCTAACTATGGCTACACCTTC
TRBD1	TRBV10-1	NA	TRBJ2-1	CASSEGGANNEQFF	TGCGCCAGCAGTGAAGGGGGCGCGAATAATGAGCAGTTCTTC
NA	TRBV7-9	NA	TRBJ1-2	CASTAGINYGYTF	TGTGCCAGTACGGCCGGGATAAACTATGGCTACACCTTC
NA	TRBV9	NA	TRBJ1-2	CASSVVSVEQGGYGYTF	TGTGCCAGCAGCGTAGTGTCGGTGGAACAGGGCGGCTATGGCTACACCTTC
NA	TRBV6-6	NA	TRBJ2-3	CASSYSGQSTDTQYF	TGTGCCAGCAGTTACTCTGGGCAGAGCACAGATACGCAGTATTTT
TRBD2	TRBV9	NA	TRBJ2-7	CASSGGLAGYEQYF	TGTGCCAGCAGCGGCGGACTAGCCGGCTACGAGCAGTACTTC
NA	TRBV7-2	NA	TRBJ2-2	CASSLARTGELFF	TGTGCCAGCAGCTTAGCGAGGACCGGGGAGCTGTTTTTT
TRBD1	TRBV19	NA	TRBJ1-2	CASTPEGTGVNYGYTF	TGTGCCAGTACCCCGGAGGGGACAGGGGTTAACTATGGCTACACCTTC
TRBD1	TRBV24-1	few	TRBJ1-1	CATTQDRVNTEAFF	TGTGCCACCACCCAAGACAGGGTCAACACTGAAGCTTTCTTT
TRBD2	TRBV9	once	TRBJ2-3	CASSAGASGSWADTQYF	TGTGCCAGCAGCGCGGGGGCTAGCGGGAGTTGGGCAGATACGCAGTATTTT
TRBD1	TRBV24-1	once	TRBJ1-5	CATSDPTGGGEPQHF	TGTGCCACCAGTGACCCGACAGGGGGCGGTGAGCCCCAGCATTTT
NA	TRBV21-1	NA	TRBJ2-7	CASSKGEASSEQYF	TGTGCCAGCAGCAAAGGTGAGGCTAGCTCCGAGCAGTACTTC
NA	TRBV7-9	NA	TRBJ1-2	CASSLEIMGREEYGYTF	TGTGCCAGCAGCTTAGAGATAATGGGGAGGGAAGAGTATGGCTACACCTTC
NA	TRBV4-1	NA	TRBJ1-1	CASSQERWQGQALNTEAFF	TGCGCCAGCAGCCAAGAAAGGTGGCAGGGACAAGCCTTGAACACTGAAGCTTTCTTT
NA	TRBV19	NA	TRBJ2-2	CASSISSGVSTGELFF	TGTGCCAGTAGTATTTCTTCGGGGGTCAGCACCGGGGAGCTGTTTTTT
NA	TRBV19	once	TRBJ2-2	CASSAKTGPNTGELFF	TGTGCCAGTAGTGCGAAGACAGGCCCGAACACCGGGGAGCTGTTTTTT
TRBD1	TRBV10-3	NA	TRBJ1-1	CAISDLLDRGRLTEAFF	TGTGCCATCAGTGACCTTCTAGACAGGGGGCGACTGACTGAAGCTTTCTTT
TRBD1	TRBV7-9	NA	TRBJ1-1	CASSSYSGQPIEAFF	TGTGCCAGCAGCTCCTACTCGGGACAGCCGATTGAAGCTTTCTTT